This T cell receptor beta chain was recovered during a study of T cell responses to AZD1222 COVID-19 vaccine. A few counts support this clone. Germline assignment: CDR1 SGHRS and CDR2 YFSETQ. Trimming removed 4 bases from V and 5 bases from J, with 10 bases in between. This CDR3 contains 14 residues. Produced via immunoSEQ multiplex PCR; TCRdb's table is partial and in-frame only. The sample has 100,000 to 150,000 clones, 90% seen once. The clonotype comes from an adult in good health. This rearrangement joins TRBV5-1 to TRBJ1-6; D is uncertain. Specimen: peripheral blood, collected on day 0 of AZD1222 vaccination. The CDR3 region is CASSPLTDNSPLHF. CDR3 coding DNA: TGCGCCAGCAGCCCCCTCACGGATAATTCACCCCTCCACTTT. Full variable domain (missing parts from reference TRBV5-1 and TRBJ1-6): KAGVTQTPRYLIKTRGQQVTLSCSPISGHRSVSWYQQTPGQGLQFLFEYFSETQRNKGNFPGRFSGRQFSNSRSEMNVSTLELGDSALYLCASSPLTDNSPLHFGNGTRLTVT.